This entry lists 14 T cell receptor beta chains sequenced from one sample in a study of Ad26.COV2.S vaccination and SARS-CoV-2 variants. Described treatment: about 20 received Ad26.COV2.S at low or high dose, single or two shots; several received placebo; per-sample allocation not given. Day 63 following the first vaccine or placebo injection was when the samples were taken. The protocol was immunoSEQ multiplex PCR, while the TCRdb copy is restricted to in-frame clones and leaves out a portion. The sample lists almost 400,000 clones, around 89% occurring once. This specimen was peripheral blood, taken in a trial of Ad26.COV2.S vaccine versus placebo. These receptors all stem from a person between 18 and 60 years old who received the Ad26.COV2.S COVID-19 vaccine or a placebo.

The chain carries TRBV5-1 and TRBJ2-1; D call uncertain. Germline V gives CDR1 SGHRS, CDR2 YFSETQ. V gave up 0 bases and J gave up 7 bases, with 2 bases separating them. CDR3 length: 11 residues. The CDR3 nucleotides read TGCGCCAGCAGCTTGGCTAATGAGCAGTTCTTC. Translating it yields CASSLANEQFF.

The chain joins TRBV29-1 to TRBJ1-2, with 7 nucleotides matching TRBD1. CDR1 is SQVTM, CDR2 ANQGSEA, per germline. The ends lost 3 bases at V and 4 bases at J; junction bases unmatched: 5. This CDR3 comprises 13 residues. The DNA for the CDR3 is TGCAGCGTTGAGGGAGGGGGCTCCTATGGCTACACCTTC. It yields the protein CSVEGGGSYGYTF.

The chain joins TRBV18 to TRBJ2-2, with TRBD1 matching 8 bases. The CDR3 contains 14 residues. V was clipped by 3 bases and J by 6 bases; unmatched bases: 3. Germline lookup yields CDR1 KGHSH and CDR2 LQKENI. The CDR3: CASSPEQGAGELFF. The CDR3 nucleotides are TGTGCCAGCTCACCTGAACAGGGGGCCGGGGAGCTGTTTTTT.

This clone has just one count. The CDR3 DNA is TGTGCCTGGAGTGTACGAGCGGGAGGCAATGAGCAGTTCTTC. This gives the protein CAWSVRAGGNEQFF. The rearrangement links TRBV30 to TRBJ2-1; 9 bases map to TRBD2. The V and J ends lost 0 bases and 6 bases, in that order; junction bases with no gene match: 3. Looked up from germline, CDR1 is GTSNPN and CDR2 is SVGIG (reference sequence). The CDR3 has 14 residues.

J is TRBJ1-1 and V is TRBV30; D is undetermined. Trimming pared 0 bases from V and 2 bases from J, leaving 10 bases between. The CDR3 totals 14 residues. The germline V gene has CDR1 GTSNPN and CDR2 SVGIG (reference sequence). The chain's CDR3 is CAWSVQVPNTEAFF. The CDR3 coding sequence is TGTGCCTGGAGTGTACAAGTACCCAACACTGAAGCTTTCTTT.

This chain links TRBV4-2 with TRBJ1-5; weak D call: TRBD1 (5 bases). Between the trimmed V and J ends, which lost 0 bases and 3 bases, there was a span of 15 bases. This CDR3 comprises 17 residues. The germline gives CDR1 LGHNA, CDR2 YNFKEQ. The CDR3 region is CASSQEGQGGANQPQHF. The CDR3 region has the DNA TGTGCCAGCAGCCAAGAAGGGCAGGGAGGGGCCAATCAGCCCCAGCATTTT.

The chain employs TRBV7-9 and TRBJ2-1; no clear D gene. The CDR3 length is 15 residues. The germline V and J ends were trimmed by 5 bases and 4 bases, with 15 bases remaining between them. The germline CDR1 and CDR2 sequences are SEHNR and FQNEAQ (reference sequence). In DNA, the CDR3 is TGTGCCAGCAGCCCCGGCCTCGGCGTATACAATGAGCAGTTCTTC. This codes for CASSPGLGVYNEQFF.

V gene TRBV13 combines with J gene TRBJ2-2; D not certain. Germline values: CDR1 PRHDT, CDR2 FYEKMQ (reference sequence). Trimming took off 5 bases at V and 2 bases at J, with 18 bases between the two ends. CDR3 length: 17 amino acids. This CDR3 reads CASSPPAGVGNTGELFF. The CDR3 DNA reads as TGTGCCAGCAGCCCCCCGGCTGGGGTAGGAAACACCGGGGAGCTGTTTTTT.

The rearrangement joins TRBV28 to TRBJ2-7; 9 bases align to TRBD2. V trimming: 3 bases; J trimming: 0 bases; junction bases outside the gene matches: 6. Looked up from germline, CDR1 is MDHEN and CDR2 is SYDVKM. The CDR3 is 16 residues long. The CDR3 DNA reads as TGTGCCAGCAGTTTCCCCCTAGCGGGGAGCTCCTACGAGCAGTACTTC. Its translation is CASSFPLAGSSYEQYF.

This chain uses TRBV2 with TRBJ1-6; the D is unclear. Germline V CDR1 and CDR2: SNHLY, FYNNEI. This CDR3 comprises 15 residues. Trimming removed 7 bases from V and 0 bases from J, with 10 bases in between. CDR3 loop: CASKSKSSYNSPLHF. The CDR3 bases are TGTGCCAGCAAGAGCAAGAGCTCCTATAATTCACCCCTCCACTTT. The variable domain in full, with the rest retrieved from reference TRBV2 and TRBJ1-6, is EPEVTQTPSHQVTQMGQEVILRCVPISNHLYFYWYRQILGQKVEFLVSFYNNEISEKSEIFDDQFSVERPDGSNFTLKIRSTKLEDSAMYFCASKSKSSYNSPLHFGNGTRLTVT.

The J gene is TRBJ2-1, the V gene TRBV18, with D possibly being TRBD2 (6 bases). Germline V CDR1 and CDR2: KGHSH, LQKENI. Trimming pared 3 bases from V and 6 bases from J, leaving 12 bases between. There are 14 residues in the CDR3. CDR3: CASSPAGTGNEQFF. CDR3 bases: TGTGCCAGCTCACCGGCGGGGACGGGCAATGAGCAGTTCTTC.

The chain has TRBV30 and TRBJ1-6; TRBD1 matches at 9 bases. Germline lookup yields CDR1 GTSNPN and CDR2 SVGIG (reference sequence). The CDR3 is 14 residues long. V was clipped by 1 base and J by 7 bases; unmatched bases: 2. This CDR3 reads CAWSEGQGNSPLHF. For the CDR3, the DNA is TGTGCCTGGAGTGAAGGACAGGGGAATTCACCCCTCCACTTT. Based on the CDR3 plus reference TRBV30 and TRBJ1-6, the full variable domain is SQTIHQWPATLVQPVGSPLSLECTVEGTSNPNLYWYRQAAGRGLQLLFYSVGIGQISSEVPQNLSASRPQDRQFILSSKKLLLSDSGFYLCAWSEGQGNSPLHFGNGTRLTVT.

The J gene is TRBJ2-3, the V gene TRBV24-1; tentatively, D is TRBD1 (6 bases). The CDR3 is 13 residues long. Germline-derived CDR1 and CDR2 are KGHDR and SFDVKD. V was pared by 2 bases and J by 10 bases, with 12 bases between. The CDR3 sequence is CATSDSGVGAQYF. The DNA for the CDR3 is TGTGCCACCAGTGATTCAGGGGTGGGTGCGCAGTATTTT.

J is TRBJ1-2 and V is TRBV15; a possible D gene is TRBD1 (6 bases). With 5 bases removed from V and 7 bases from J, the gap between germline ends came to 14 bases. CDR3 length: 13 residues. Looked up from germline, CDR1 is LNHNV and CDR2 is YYDKDF (reference sequence). Here the CDR3 reads CATSRQGRVGYTF. The CDR3 nucleotides read TGTGCCACCAGCCGGCAGGGGCGGGTTGGCTACACCTTC.